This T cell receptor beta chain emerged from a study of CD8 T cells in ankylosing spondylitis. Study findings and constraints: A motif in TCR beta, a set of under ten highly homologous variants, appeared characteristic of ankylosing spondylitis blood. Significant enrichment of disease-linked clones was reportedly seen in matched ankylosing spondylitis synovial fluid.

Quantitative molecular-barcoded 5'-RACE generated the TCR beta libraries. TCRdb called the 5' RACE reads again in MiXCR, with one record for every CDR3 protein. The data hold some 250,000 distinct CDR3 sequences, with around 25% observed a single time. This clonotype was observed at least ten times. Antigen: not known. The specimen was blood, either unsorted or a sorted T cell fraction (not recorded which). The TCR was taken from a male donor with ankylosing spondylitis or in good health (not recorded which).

The CDR3 reads CSASPIAGGPTDTQYF. CDR3 DNA sequence: TGCAGTGCTAGCCCCATAGCGGGGGGGCCCACAGATACGCAGTATTTT. This chain uses TRBV20-1 with TRBJ2-3, with 11 positions matching TRBD2. Germline lookup yields CDR1 DFQATT and CDR2 SNEGSKA (reference sequence). This CDR3 is built from 16 residues. V was pared by 3 bases and J by 2 bases, with 7 bases of the junction left unmatched.